One sample yielded the 9 T cell receptor beta chains listed below, sequenced in a study of blood T cell repertoires in COVID-19. TCRdb's table, derived via immunoSEQ multiplex PCR, lists solely in-frame clones and lacks some. The sample shows around 130,000 clones, roughly four fifths of them seen only once. Sequenced input: peripheral blood. Every receptor here comes from a woman aged 55-75 years with acute or convalescent COVID-19.

The chain links TRBV4-2 to TRBJ1-3, with D tentatively TRBD1 (6 bases). The CDR3 loop spans 14 amino acids. V gave up 6 bases and J gave up 2 bases, with 11 bases separating them. CDR1 and CDR2 from the germline V gene are LGHNA and YNFKEQ. The CDR3: CASSLQGAGNTIYF. DNA for the CDR3: TGTGCCAGCAGTCTACAGGGAGCTGGAAACACCATATATTTT.

The rearrangement joins TRBV5-6 to TRBJ1-1, with D unresolved. This CDR3 spans 15 amino acids. V was shortened by 4 bases and J by 7 bases, with 20 bases between the two germline ends. Germline V gives CDR1 SGHDT, CDR2 YYEEEE. The CDR3 bases are TGTGCCAGCAGCCCACGGTTGGGGTTTCGGGATGAAGCTTTCTTT. Protein: CASSPRLGFRDEAFF.

The CDR3 DNA reads as TGTGCCAGCAGTGAACCGTCGCCCGGGACAGTCTCCTACAATGAGCAGTTCTTC. Amino acids: CASSEPSPGTVSYNEQFF. The rearrangement uses TRBV6-1 and TRBJ2-1, with 7 bases aligning to TRBD1. The CDR3 length is 18 residues. V was clipped by 2 bases and J by 0 bases; unmatched bases: 10. Germline lookup yields CDR1 MNHNS and CDR2 SASEGT.

The V gene is TRBV7-3, the J gene TRBJ2-3; 7 positions agree with TRBD1. There are 16 residues in the CDR3. Germline CDR1 reads SGHTA; CDR2 reads FQGTGA. J lost 4 bases, V lost 4 bases, and 11 bases had no gene match. Here the CDR3 reads CASSSPRGGASDTQYF. CDR3 sequence (DNA): TGTGCCAGCAGCTCCCCCCGAGGGGGCGCCTCAGATACGCAGTATTTT.

This sequence joins TRBV9 and TRBJ1-3; 7 nucleotides agree with TRBD1. Germline-derived CDR1 and CDR2 are SGDLS and YYNGEE. V trimming: 2 bases; J trimming: 4 bases; junction bases outside the gene matches: 6. The CDR3 consists of 15 residues. The CDR3, as DNA: TGTGCCAGCAGCGTGGAGGGGGCTGGAGGAAACACCATATATTTT. As protein: CASSVEGAGGNTIYF.

The V gene is TRBV14, the J gene TRBJ1-6, with 8 nucleotides matching TRBD1. V gave up 0 bases and J gave up 10 bases; unmatched junction bases: 5. The CDR3 has 15 amino acids. CDR1 and CDR2 from the germline V gene are SGHDN and FVKESK. The CDR3 region is CASSQDRTGSSPLHF. In nucleotides, the CDR3 is TGTGCCAGCAGCCAAGATAGGACAGGGAGCTCACCCCTCCACTTT.

The chain uses TRBV10-1 and TRBJ2-2; D gene unclear. V gave up 6 bases and J gave up 3 bases, with 5 bases separating them. The V gene's germline CDR1 is WNHNN and CDR2 SYGVQD (reference sequence). The CDR3 runs to 12 residues. The CDR3 is CASRSDTGELFF. In DNA form, the CDR3 reads TGCGCCAGCAGGAGCGACACCGGGGAGCTGTTTTTT.

This rearrangement joins TRBV27 to TRBJ2-5; maybe TRBD1 (5 bases). Germline V CDR1 and CDR2: MNHEY, SMNVEV (reference sequence). Trimming removed 4 bases at V and 4 bases at J, with 13 bases between. The CDR3 is 14 residues long. DNA for the CDR3: TGTGCCAGCAGTTCGGCAGGGCGGAGAGAGACCCAGTACTTC. It codes for CASSSAGRRETQYF.

The chain is built from TRBV18 and TRBJ1-1; possible D gene TRBD1, 6 bases. This CDR3 is built from 15 residues. Trimming left V 2 bases short and J 1 base short, with 11 bases between. Looked up from germline, CDR1 is KGHSH and CDR2 is LQKENI. The DNA of the CDR3 is TGTGCCAGCTCACCATCGGAGGACAGGAACACTGAAGCTTTCTTT. It encodes CASSPSEDRNTEAFF. The whole variable domain, remainder taken from reference TRBV18 and TRBJ1-1, is NAGVMQNPRHLVRRRGQEARLRCSPMKGHSHVYWYRQLPEEGLKFMVYLQKENIIDESGMPKERFSAEFPKEGPSILRIQQVVRGDSAAYFCASSPSEDRNTEAFFGQGTRLTVV.